This TCR beta chain comes out of a study of shared T cell receptors in the human thymus. This clone was detected a few times. CDR3 length: 19 residues. Germline lookup yields CDR1 SNHLY and CDR2 FYNNEI. V shed 6 bases and J 4 bases; nucleotides not matched to a gene: 20. Clones were read by immunoSEQ multiplex PCR, and TCRdb kept only the in-frame ones, dropping some. The table includes approximately 760,000 clones, approximately 85% detected once. The same sample was also studied in work on human thymus T cells. This second report adds: Related research described strongly overlapping thymic repertoires in unrelated people.

The chain carries TRBV2 and TRBJ2-1; TRBD1 agrees at 8 bases. The sequenced material came from thymocytes. This clonotype originated in a girl less than two years old with a congenital heart defect. CDR3 DNA sequence: TGTGCCAGCAGCCTAGACAGGGGCCAGCAGGGGAAGGGGTACAATGAGCAGTTCTTC. As protein: CASSLDRGQQGKGYNEQFF.